This is a list of T cell receptor beta chains from one sample in a study of blood T cell repertoires in COVID-19. Repertoires were generated with immunoSEQ multiplex PCR, while TCRdb's copy carries only in-frame clones and drops some. The table has under 200,000 clones, about 83% seen once. The sample taken for sequencing was peripheral blood. Receptor source: a man in his 60s with acute or convalescent COVID-19. The CDR3 runs from the conserved cysteine through the conserved F or W. D genes are given only for firm matches. Clone size appears in some rows only: once, few, many, or a class for an expanded clone.

>NA|TRBD2|TRBJ2-3|TRBV25-1
TGTGCCAGCCGGGAGGGGAGAGGTTCGCAGTATTTT
CASREGRGSQYF
>NA|NA|TRBJ2-5|TRBV4-2
TGTGCCAGCAGCCAAGATCCAGGGGCGGGAGAGACCCAGTACTTC
CASSQDPGAGETQYF
>NA|TRBD1|TRBJ2-5|TRBV29-1
TGCAGCGACCGGGACAGGCAAGAGACCCAGTACTTC
CSDRDRQETQYF
>NA|TRBD1|TRBJ1-1|TRBV14
TGTGCCAGCAGCCAAGAGTGGGACAGTTACCTGAACACTGAAGCTTTCTTT
CASSQEWDSYLNTEAFF
>NA|NA|TRBJ2-3|TRBV21-1
NA
CASSKVGDGTGKTDTQYF
>NA|TRBD1|TRBJ2-2|TRBV30
TGTGCCTGGGCGACAGGGACAACCGGGGAGCTGTTTTTT
CAWATGTTGELFF
>NA|NA|TRBJ1-5|TRBV15
TGTGCCACCAGCAGAGTGCGGGGGTCCAATCAGCCCCAGCATTTT
CATSRVRGSNQPQHF
>once|NA|TRBJ1-1|TRBV2
TGTGCCAGCAGTCCTTCCTATAACCCGAACACTGAAGCTTTCTTT
CASSPSYNPNTEAFF
>NA|NA|TRBJ1-2|TRBV25-1
TGTGCCAGCAGTGTTCAGGCGTCGGGGGGCTACACCTTC
CASSVQASGGYTF
>NA|TRBD1|TRBJ1-3|TRBV11-2
TGTGCCAGCAGCTTAGACGGGACAGCCCGGGACACCATATATTTT
CASSLDGTARDTIYF
>NA|NA|TRBJ2-3|TRBV10-2
TGCGCCAGCAGTGAGCAGGGAACCCCCACAGATACGCAGTATTTT
CASSEQGTPTDTQYF
>once|NA|TRBJ1-2|TRBV4-2
TGTGCCAGCAGCCAAGAAGAGTATGAGGGCGGCGATGGCTACACCTTC
CASSQEEYEGGDGYTF
>NA|NA|TRBJ2-7|TRBV10-3
TGTGCCATCAGTGATCCGGGAAGGAGCTCCTACGAGCAGTACTTC
CAISDPGRSSYEQYF
>NA|NA|TRBJ2-5|TRBV2
TGTGCCAGCAGTGTGACAGTAGAGACCCAGTACTTC
CASSVTVETQYF
>once|NA|TRBJ1-1|TRBV3-1/TRBV3-2
TGTGCCAGCAGCCAAGCGGTAAACACCGCGGGTATAAACACTGAAGCTTTCTTT
CASSQAVNTAGINTEAFF
>NA|NA|TRBJ1-5|TRBV27
TGTGCCAGCAGGAAGACACGCAATCAGCCCCAGCATTTT
CASRKTRNQPQHF
>NA|TRBD1|TRBJ2-7|TRBV18
TGTGCCAGCTCACCAAGGGGACAGTCCTACGAGCAGTACTTC
CASSPRGQSYEQYF
>NA|NA|TRBJ2-3|TRBV5-5
TGTGCCAGCAGGTCCACAATCACAGATACGCAGTATTTT
CASRSTITDTQYF
>NA|TRBD1|TRBJ2-3|TRBV27
TGTGCCAGCCTTCAAATGGGACAGGGAATAGATACGCAGTATTTT
CASLQMGQGIDTQYF
>NA|NA|TRBJ2-2|TRBV6-5
TGTGCCAGCAGTTACACGCAGGGTCTCGCCGGGGAGCTGTTTTTT
CASSYTQGLAGELFF
>NA|NA|TRBJ1-5|TRBV7-2
TGTGCCAGCAGCTTAATCGGGGGGAATAGCAATCAGCCCCAGCATTTT
CASSLIGGNSNQPQHF
>NA|TRBD1|TRBJ2-5|TRBV4-1
TGCGCCAGCAGCCAGGTATGGACAGGGGCAGAGACCCAGTACTTC
CASSQVWTGAETQYF
>NA|TRBD2|TRBJ2-5|TRBV7-3
TGTGCCAGCAGCGTGACTAGCGGGGGGTCGGAGACCCAGTACTTC
CASSVTSGGSETQYF
>NA|TRBD1|TRBJ2-6|TRBV29-1
TGCAGCGTTGTCGGGAAGGACAGGGGGCTCTCCACCTCTGGGGCCAACGTCCTGACTTTC
CSVVGKDRGLSTSGANVLTF
>NA|TRBD2|TRBJ2-7|TRBV30
TGTGCCTGGAAACGGGACTATACCTACGAGCAGTACTTC
CAWKRDYTYEQYF
>NA|NA|TRBJ1-1|TRBV10-3
TGTGCCATCAGTGTGGACGGGATGAACACTGAAGCTTTCTTT
CAISVDGMNTEAFF
>NA|NA|TRBJ1-1|TRBV24-1
TGTGCCACCAGTGGGGCAGGGAACACTGAAGCTTTCTTT
CATSGAGNTEAFF
>NA|NA|TRBJ2-1|TRBV7-2
TGTGCCAGCAGCTTATTCGACAGCCCCTACAATGAGCAGTTCTTC
CASSLFDSPYNEQFF
>NA|NA|TRBJ1-4|TRBV6-5
TGTGCCAGCAGTTATGGGGGCCGCCCTAATGAAAAACTGTTTTTT
CASSYGGRPNEKLFF
>NA|NA|TRBJ1-1|TRBV19
TGTGCCAGTAAGGAGAGTCGGAACACTGAAGCTTTCTTT
CASKESRNTEAFF
>few|NA|TRBJ2-1|TRBV7-8
TGTGCCAGCAGCTCAGGGGTTCGGGGCGATGAGCAGTTCTTC
CASSSGVRGDEQFF
>NA|TRBD2|TRBJ2-3|TRBV9
TGTGCCAGCAGTAGGGAGGGGACTAGCACAGATACGCAGTATTTT
CASSREGTSTDTQYF
>few|NA|TRBJ2-3|TRBV3-1/TRBV3-2
TGTGCCAGCAGCCAAGAAAGAGGGGGGGCCGTTTTAGATACGCAGTATTTT
CASSQERGGAVLDTQYF
>few|NA|TRBJ1-6|TRBV30
TGTGCCTGGAATCTGGACAGCTCTAGCATTTCACCCCTCCACTTT
CAWNLDSSSISPLHF
>few|NA|TRBJ2-2|TRBV5-4
TGTGCCAGCAGCTTGGGCGCGAACACCGGGGAGCTGTTTTTT
CASSLGANTGELFF
>NA|NA|TRBJ1-1|TRBV29-1
TGCAGCGGACAGGAGAACACTGAAGCTTTCTTT
CSGQENTEAFF
>NA|TRBD1|TRBJ1-5|TRBV29-1
TGCAGCGTTGTAATAGGTGTGACAGGGGTCAATCAGCCCCAGCATTTT
CSVVIGVTGVNQPQHF
>few|NA|TRBJ2-1|TRBV4-2
TGTGCCAGCAGCCAGGAGGACTACAATGAGCAGTTCTTC
CASSQEDYNEQFF